One sample yielded the 15 T cell receptor beta chains listed below, sequenced in a study of glioma-infiltrating T cells. The iRepertoire nested amplicon-rescue multiplex PCR amplified TCR alpha and beta CDR3s from RNA. MiXCR, applied by TCRdb to the multiplex PCR reads, yields one record per CDR3 protein. This repertoire shows under 200,000 distinct CDR3 sequences, around 42% found once; its top ten account for around 5.2%. The sequenced sample consisted of glioma tissue, nonneoplastic brain tissue, or PBMCs (not recorded which). The receptors shown here come from a human donor with low-grade glioma or glioblastoma, undergoing nonglioma brain surgery, or in good health (not recorded which).

This clonotype has at least ten counts. The chain uses TRBV3-1 and TRBJ1-2; 7 bases are a match to TRBD1. CDR3 length equals 14 residues. V gave up 6 bases and J gave up 5 bases; unmatched junction bases: 9. CDR1 is LGHDT, CDR2 YNNKEL, per germline (reference sequence). CDR3: CASRSTGVQYGYTF. The CDR3 DNA follows: TGTGCCAGCAGATCCACAGGGGTCCAATATGGCTACACCTTC.

This clonotype was picked up a small number of times. The gene calls are TRBV28 and TRBJ2-2; D unclear. The CDR3 has 15 amino acids. Germline V gene lookup returns CDR1 MDHEN and CDR2 SYDVKM. V lost 5 bases, J lost 3 bases, and 13 bases lay in between. CDR3 nucleotide sequence: TGTGCCAGCAGTCCAGGCGAACCCTACACCGGGGAGCTGTTTTTT. Translating it yields CASSPGEPYTGELFF.

The sample holds many counts of this clonotype. The J gene is TRBJ2-5, the V gene TRBV7-2; a weak D match, TRBD2 (7 bases). The V end lost 5 bases, the J end lost 1 base, and 11 bases lay between the germline ends. The CDR3 runs to 14 residues. Germline V lookup: CDR1 SGHTA, CDR2 FQGNSA. CDR3: CASSPGGLQETQYF. CDR3 nucleotides: TGTGCCAGCAGCCCCGGGGGGCTCCAAGAGACCCAGTACTTC.

This clonotype was seen at least ten times. J is TRBJ2-3 and V is TRBV6-1; 9 nucleotides align to TRBD2. This CDR3 region has 14 residues. The trim removed 7 bases at V and 3 bases at J, leaving 5 bases unmatched. The V gene's germline CDR1 is MNHNS and CDR2 SASEGT. CDR3 coding DNA: TGTGCCAGCACTAGCGGGACTGGTACAGATACGCAGTATTTT. Translation gives CASTSGTGTDTQYF.

This clonotype was counted a few times. V usage is TRBV3-1 and J usage is TRBJ2-5; D gene unclear. Germline V lookup: CDR1 LGHDT, CDR2 YNNKEL (reference sequence). The CDR3 sequence is 15 residues long. Trimming removed 3 bases at V and 0 bases at J, with 11 bases between. The CDR3, as DNA: TGTGCCAGCAGCCACGCCTTCGCTGACCAAGAGACCCAGTACTTC. Protein product: CASSHAFADQETQYF.

This clonotype has ten or more counts. The chain recombines TRBV6-1 with TRBJ2-2; tentative D call: TRBD2 (5 bases). With 5 bases removed from V and 5 bases from J, the gap between germline ends came to 9 bases. The length of the CDR3 is 13 residues. The germline V gene encodes CDR1 MNHNS and CDR2 SASEGT. The CDR3 nucleotides read TGTGCCAGCAGTTCTCCGGGGACCGGGGAGCTGTTTTTT. Translation: CASSSPGTGELFF.

Here the CDR3 reads CASSLEAGGPGVDTQYF. Written as DNA, the CDR3 is TGTGCCAGCAGCTTAGAAGCGGGAGGGCCGGGGGTAGATACGCAGTATTTT. The rearrangement joins TRBV9 to TRBJ2-3; TRBD2 matches at 10 bases. The CDR3 has 17 amino acids. Germline V gives CDR1 SGDLS, CDR2 YYNGEE. Trimming took 4 bases from V and 5 from J; bases not matched to a gene: 13. Variable domain in full (rest from reference TRBV9 and TRBJ2-3): DSGVTQTPKHLITATGQRVTLRCSPRSGDLSVYWYQQSLDQGLQFLIQYYNGEERAKGNILERFSAQQFPDLHSELNLSSLELGDSALYFCASSLEAGGPGVDTQYFGPGTRLTVL.

Comment on this clonotype: The conserved phenylalanine or tryptophan normally closing the CDR3 is absent here, so this likely arose from a read error. The chain recombines TRBV5-1 with TRBJ2-3; TRBD2 matches 7 bases. The CDR3 is made up of 15 amino acids. With 0 bases clipped from V and 4 bases from J, the junction kept 5 bases outside the gene matches. Germline V gene data show CDR1 as SGHRS and CDR2 as YFSETQ. In nucleotides, the CDR3 is TGCGCCAGCAGCTTGGTGGGCGGGAGTGCAGATACGCAGTATTTA. It is translated as CASSLVGGSADTQYL.

The chain is built from TRBV10-2 and TRBJ2-7; D gene ambiguous. This CDR3 has 12 residues. Per germline, CDR1 WSHSY and CDR2 SAAADI. V lost 5 bases and J lost 3, with 8 bases in between. The CDR3 region is CASSPALYEQYF. DNA for the CDR3: TGCGCCAGCAGTCCGGCTCTCTACGAGCAGTACTTC.

For this clonotype: Compared with germline, one end of the junction differs, possibly owing to a read error. This rearrangement joins TRBV14 to TRBJ2-1, with TRBD2 identical over 8 bases. The CDR3 has 17 amino acids. Germline V gene sequence: CDR1 SGHDN, CDR2 FVKESK. CDR3 DNA sequence: TGTGCCAGCAGCGGGGTAGCGGGGCCAGAGGGGGACAATGAGAAGTTCTTC. It yields the protein CASSGVAGPEGDNEKFF.

The chain links TRBV15 to TRBJ2-7; 12 bases map to TRBD2. This CDR3 contains 18 residues. J was trimmed by 6 bases and V by 0 bases; bases with no gene match: 12. Per the germline V gene, CDR1 is LNHNV and CDR2 is YYDKDF (reference sequence). CDR3 amino acids: CATSRDFLAGGPPREQYF. CDR3 sequence (DNA): TGTGCCACCAGCAGAGACTTCCTAGCGGGAGGGCCGCCTCGCGAGCAGTACTTC. Full variable domain (remainder filled in from reference TRBV15 and TRBJ2-7): DAMVIQNPRYQVTQFGKPVTLSCSQTLNHNVMYWYQQKSSQAPKLLFHYYDKDFNNEADTPDNFQSRRPNTSFCFLDIRSPGLGDTAMYLCATSRDFLAGGPPREQYFGPGTRLTVT.

About this clonotype itself: This sequence may be a read error, since a much larger clone differs from it by one base. The rearrangement links TRBV28 to TRBJ2-1; D assignment may be TRBD1 or TRBD2 (5 bases each). The length of the CDR3 is 13 residues. Per the germline V gene, CDR1 is MDHEN and CDR2 is SYDVKM. The ends were cut back, 8 bases at V and 2 bases at J, with 10 bases in the middle. CDR3 region: CASWGSPYNEQFF. CDR3 DNA sequence: TGTGCCAGCTGGGGGAGCCCCTACAATGAGCAGTTCTTC.

Remarks on this clonotype: One base away lies a much larger clone, so this may be a sequencing read error. The chain couples TRBV12-3 or TRBV12-4 to TRBJ1-5; 7 nucleotides match TRBD1. This CDR3 region has 14 residues. CDR3 DNA: TGTGCCAGGAGTTTAAGGGGACAGAATCAGCCCCAGCATTTT. It is translated as CARSLRGQNQPQHF.

This clonotype was observed once. One junction end does not reproduce the germline sequence, and a read error may be involved. CDR3: CASRSGTEDSPLHF. DNA of the CDR3: TGTGCCAGCAGGTCCGGGACAGAGGATTCACCCCTACACTTT. The genes are TRBV28 and TRBJ1-6; TRBD1 aligns across 7 bases. The germline V gene has CDR1 MDHEN and CDR2 SYDVKM. There are 14 residues in the CDR3.

This rearrangement joins TRBV29-1 to TRBJ1-5; 8 bases are shared with TRBD1. J lost 6 bases, V lost 7 bases, and 8 bases had no gene match. The CDR3 runs 13 residues. Germline CDR1 and CDR2: SQVTM and ANQGSEA. CDR3 in amino acids: CSARQGSSQPQHF. Here the CDR3 DNA reads TGCAGCGCCCGACAGGGGTCGAGTCAGCCCCAGCATTTT.